These 17 T cell receptor beta chains were all obtained from the same sample, sequenced in a study of regulatory T cells in long-lasting Graves disease. Arm-PCR of CDR3 regions with iRepertoire HTBI primers generated TCR beta libraries. TCRdb itself ran the multiplex PCR reads through MiXCR, one entry per CDR3 protein. The sample yields about 460,000 distinct CDR3 sequences, about 22% seen once. As for time point: persistent/refractory GD, antithyroid drugs over 5 years with positive TRAb. PBMC RNA served as the TCR library source. Sequencing used peripheral blood mononuclear cells (PBMCs), obtained when the disease was refractory, from a patient treated with antithyroid drugs. The receptors shown here come from a female donor with Graves disease.

This clonotype was seen repeatedly, ten times or more. V and J are TRBV10-3 and TRBJ1-5, with D unresolved. The V gene lost 7 bases and the J gene lost 5 bases, with 15 bases spanning the gap. The germline CDR1 and CDR2 sequences are ENHRY and SYGVKD. CDR3 size: 14 residues. DNA of the CDR3: TGTGCCATCAAAGCAGAAGGGCCTTATCAGCCCCAGCATTTT. Protein sequence: CAIKAEGPYQPQHF.

This clonotype was recorded at least ten times. V usage is TRBV6-1 and J usage is TRBJ1-2; 8 positions agree with TRBD1. Germline trimming cut 6 bases from V and 8 bases from J; bases unmatched to any gene: 5. The CDR3 is made up of 12 amino acids. Germline V gene data show CDR1 as MNHNS and CDR2 as SASEGT. The CDR3: CASRTGDDGYTF. DNA for the CDR3: TGTGCCAGCAGGACAGGGGATGACGGCTACACCTTC.

The chain links TRBV11-2 to TRBJ2-5; D is possibly TRBD2 (5 bases). CDR1 is SGHAT, CDR2 FQNNGV, per germline. The CDR3 has 13 residues. Deletions cut 5 bases from V and 0 bases from J, with 7 bases between. CDR3 protein: CASSRGNQETQYF. The CDR3 nucleotides are TGTGCCAGCAGCCGAGGGAACCAAGAGACCCAGTACTTC. Variable domain in full (rest from reference TRBV11-2 and TRBJ2-5): EAGVAQSPRYKIIEKRQSVAFWCNPISGHATLYWYQQILGQGPKLLIQFQNNGVVDDSQLPKDRFSAERLKGVDSTLKIQPAKLEDSAVYLCASSRGNQETQYFGPGTRLLVL.

The table lists this clonotype with many counts. V usage is TRBV12-3 or TRBV12-4 and J usage is TRBJ1-2; no reliable D call. CDR3 length: 13 residues. Trimming removed 6 bases at V and 4 bases at J, with 12 bases between. Here the CDR3 reads CASSLGNVYGYTF. The CDR3 DNA reads TGTGCCAGCAGCCTTGGGAACGTCTATGGCTACACCTTC.

This clonotype occurred a few times. The chain is built from TRBV18 and TRBJ1-1; D remains unclear. The CDR3 consists of 16 residues. V shed 2 bases and J shed 0 bases, with 13 bases lying between them. CDR1 and CDR2 (germline): KGHSH, LQKENI. The CDR3 coding sequence is TGTGCCAGCTCACCAACGATCGGGTCAATGAACACTGAAGCTTTCTTT. Its protein product is CASSPTIGSMNTEAFF.

This clonotype was picked up many times. This chain links TRBV7-2 with TRBJ1-4; 8 bases align to TRBD1. J gave up 8 bases and V 3 bases, and 5 bases lay outside the gene matches. Germline-derived CDR1 and CDR2 are SGHTA and FQGNSA. The CDR3 has 14 residues. The CDR3 loop is CASSLTGEGEKLFF. CDR3 DNA: TGTGCCAGCAGCTTGACAGGGGAGGGGGAAAAACTGTTTTTT. The full variable domain, with the rest looked up from reference TRBV7-2 and TRBJ1-4, is GAGVSQSPSNKVTEKGKDVELRCDPISGHTALYWYRQSLGQGLEFLIYFQGNSAPDKSGLPSDRFSAERTGGSVSTLTIQRTQQEDSAVYLCASSLTGEGEKLFFGSGTQLSVL.

V and J are TRBV5-5 and TRBJ1-2, with 8 bases fitting TRBD1. The J segment lost 4 bases and the V segment lost 4 bases, leaving 12 bases of the junction unmatched. In germline, CDR1 is SGHKS, CDR2 YYEKEE (reference sequence). The CDR3 loop spans 16 amino acids. The CDR3 DNA reads TGTGCCAGCAGCCCCATCCCGGGACAGGTCCCCTATGGCTACACCTTC. The encoded protein is CASSPIPGQVPYGYTF. The full variable domain, completed using reference TRBV5-5 and TRBJ1-2, is DAGVTQSPTHLIKTRGQQVTLRCSPISGHKSVSWYQQVLGQGPQFIFQYYEKEERGRGNFPDRFSARQFPNYSSELNVNALLLGDSALYLCASSPIPGQVPYGYTFGSGTRLTVV.

This chain uses TRBV7-3 with TRBJ1-1; D uncertain. V lost 1 base and J 3 bases, leaving 9 bases between the germline ends. The CDR3 is made up of 14 amino acids. Germline V gives CDR1 SGHTA, CDR2 FQGTGA. This CDR3 is CASSLMGDHTEAFF. DNA for the CDR3: TGTGCCAGCAGCTTAATGGGAGATCACACTGAAGCTTTCTTT.

This clonotype has more than one count but fewer than ten. The V and J genes are TRBV7-6 and TRBJ2-7; the D is unclear. Germline CDR1 and CDR2: SGHVS and FNYEAQ. Trimming cost V 4 bases and J 4 bases, with 17 bases left between them. The CDR3 consists of 15 residues. The CDR3, as DNA: TGTGCCAGCAGCTCGTTCTCGGGTCGGCTATACGAGCAGTACTTC. This translates into CASSSFSGRLYEQYF.

This clonotype was recorded only once. V and J are TRBV6-2 or TRBV6-3 and TRBJ1-2; TRBD1 matches at 9 bases. With V trimmed by 2 bases and J by 0 bases, 7 bases remained unmatched. This CDR3 comprises 17 residues. Germline V gene sequence: CDR1 MNHEY, CDR2 SVGEGT. CDR3 residues: CASSYKGQGSSNYGYTF. DNA for the CDR3: TGTGCCAGCAGTTACAAGGGACAGGGTTCATCTAACTATGGCTACACCTTC.

This clonotype has only a few counts. The V and J genes are TRBV7-2 and TRBJ2-2; D gene unclear. V lost 1 base and J lost 3, with 21 bases in between. The germline V gene has CDR1 SGHTA and CDR2 FQGNSA. CDR3 length equals 19 residues. In nucleotides, the CDR3 is TGTGCCAGCAGCTTAGAAGCAAGCCCTACCACACCTTACACCGGGGAGCTGTTTTTT. It translates to CASSLEASPTTPYTGELFF.

This clonotype was recorded many times. This chain links TRBV28 with TRBJ1-6, with 7 bases matching TRBD1. Germline CDR1 is MDHEN and CDR2 is SYDVKM. The CDR3 is 16 amino acids. Germline trimming cut 5 bases from V and 7 bases from J; bases unmatched to any gene: 11. This CDR3 reads CASSPLQGVRNSPLHF. Written as DNA, the CDR3 is TGTGCCAGCAGTCCATTGCAGGGGGTAAGAAATTCACCCCTCCACTTT. Using reference TRBV28 and TRBJ1-6 for the parts outside the CDR3, the full variable domain is DVKVTQSSRYLVKRTGEKVFLECVQDMDHENMFWYRQDPGLGLRLIYFSYDVKMKEKGDIPEGYSVSREKKERFSLILESASTNQTSMYLCASSPLQGVRNSPLHFGNGTRLTVT.

The genes are TRBV6-1 and TRBJ2-3; TRBD2 agrees at 9 bases. CDR1 and CDR2 from the germline V gene are MNHNS and SASEGT. CDR3 size: 16 residues. J was trimmed by 2 bases and V by 4 bases; bases with no gene match: 7. The CDR3 nucleotides are TGTGCCAGCAGTGTTCCCGGGACTAGCTACACAGATACGCAGTATTTT. It codes for CASSVPGTSYTDTQYF.

V gene TRBV12-3 or TRBV12-4 combines with J gene TRBJ1-5, with D maybe TRBD1 (5 bases). This CDR3 has 13 amino acids. V gave up 5 bases and J gave up 6 bases, with 11 bases separating them. CDR3 in amino acids: CASSAGGAQPQHF. In DNA, the CDR3 is TGTGCCAGCAGTGCCGGGGGAGCTCAGCCCCAGCATTTT.

The chain employs TRBV30 and TRBJ2-7; unclear D gene. CDR3 length: 11 amino acids. Trimming shortened V by 5 bases and J by 2 bases, and 7 bases separated the two germline ends. The germline CDR1 and CDR2 sequences are GTSNPN and SVGIG (reference sequence). Here the CDR3 reads CAWQRTYEQYF. The CDR3 DNA reads as TGTGCCTGGCAAAGAACCTACGAGCAGTACTTC.

This clonotype came up many times. The rearrangement joins TRBV6-1 to TRBJ2-5, with TRBD1 matching 8 bases. Germline assignment: CDR1 MNHNS and CDR2 SASEGT. There are 15 residues in the CDR3. V shed 5 bases, J shed 2 bases, and the junction held 7 bases outside the gene matches. CDR3 bases: TGTGCCAGCAGTCCCCTAGGGACAGGACAAGAGACCCAGTACTTC. Translating gives CASSPLGTGQETQYF.

As to this clonotype: With a much larger clone just one base away, this may be a read error. V is TRBV6-2 or TRBV6-3 and J is TRBJ1-1, with no clear D. Per the germline V gene, CDR1 is MNHEY and CDR2 is SVGEGT. The CDR3 runs to 15 residues. V was pared by 0 bases and J by 6 bases, with 14 bases between. The CDR3 DNA follows: TGTGCCAGCAGTTACTCGGTGGTCAAGCGGGCTGAAGCTTTCTTT. Its protein product is CASSYSVVKRAEAFF.